The 12 T cell receptor beta chains reported below all come from one sample, sequenced in a study of cytomegalovirus exposure and HLA in healthy donors. PCR amplification relied on 60 Vbeta primers (plus 13 Jbeta primers). The protocol was immunoSEQ multiplex PCR, while the TCRdb copy is restricted to in-frame clones and leaves out a portion. The sample carries 150,000 to 200,000 clones, roughly 60% recorded once. Sequencing was done on a sample of PBMCs. These receptors originate from a middle-aged man in good health and CMV-seronegative.

The chain employs TRBV7-8 and TRBJ1-4; the match to TRBD1 covers 8 bases. The CDR3 is made up of 16 amino acids. Trimming took 4 bases from V and 5 from J; bases not matched to a gene: 9. Germline CDR1 SGHVS, CDR2 FQNEAQ. As DNA, the CDR3 is TGTGCCAGCAGCTCCCTAGGACAGGGCATAAATGAAAAACTGTTTTTT. This translates into CASSSLGQGINEKLFF.

The chain links TRBV7-9 to TRBJ2-5; D is unclear. Between the trimmed V and J ends, which lost 5 bases and 5 bases, there was a span of 18 bases. The CDR3 covers 15 residues. Germline lookup yields CDR1 SEHNR and CDR2 FQNEAQ (reference sequence). Here the CDR3 reads CASSRWAPLGETQYF. The DNA for the CDR3 is TGTGCCAGCAGCCGATGGGCGCCCTTGGGTGAGACCCAGTACTTC.

The table lists this clone with a count of one. The chain carries TRBV30 and TRBJ2-2; D is possibly TRBD2 (6 bases). The CDR3 loop spans 15 amino acids. The V end was cut by 2 bases, the J end by 6 bases, with 16 bases between. Germline CDR1 GTSNPN, CDR2 SVGIG (reference sequence). The CDR3 is CAWSLAGSKAGELFF. The CDR3 DNA is TGTGCCTGGAGTCTCGCCGGGAGCAAGGCCGGGGAGCTGTTTTTT.

V gene TRBV13 combines with J gene TRBJ1-4; D gene unclear. Trimming took 0 bases from V and 8 from J, leaving 19 bases between them. The germline gives CDR1 PRHDT, CDR2 FYEKMQ (reference sequence). This CDR3 comprises 17 residues. CDR3 in amino acids: CASSLGLGVFYSEKLFF. CDR3 nucleotide sequence: TGTGCCAGCAGCTTAGGCCTCGGGGTTTTCTATTCGGAAAAACTGTTTTTT.

The rearrangement uses TRBV4-2 and TRBJ2-1; a weak D match, TRBD2 (6 bases). CDR3 length: 15 residues. Deletions cut 1 base from V and 5 bases from J, with 12 bases between. Germline CDR1 reads LGHNA; CDR2 reads YNFKEQ. The CDR3 region has the DNA TGTGCCAGCAGCCAAGGACGAGCGGGTGACAATGAGCAGTTCTTC. It is translated as CASSQGRAGDNEQFF.

Notes on this clone: One end of the junction varies from germline; a read error may be responsible. This chain links TRBV7-9 with TRBJ1-4; the match to TRBD1 covers 8 bases. This CDR3 comprises 16 residues. CDR1 and CDR2 (germline): SEHNR, FQNEAQ (reference sequence). In DNA form, the CDR3 reads TGTTCCAGCAGCTTAGCGCTTGGACAGGGTCTTGAAAAACTGTTTTTT. Translating gives CSSSLALGQGLEKLFF.

This chain links TRBV19 with TRBJ2-2; weak D call: TRBD1 (6 bases). The CDR3 consists of 16 residues. Trimming pared 4 bases from V and 6 bases from J, leaving 18 bases between. Germline lookup yields CDR1 LNHDA and CDR2 SQIVND (reference sequence). CDR3 nucleotide sequence: TGTGCCAGTAGTAACCCCCCCGGGACACGGGCCGGGGAGCTGTTTTTT. Its translation is CASSNPPGTRAGELFF.

The rearrangement uses TRBV18 and TRBJ2-7, with 7 bases lining up with TRBD2. CDR1 KGHSH and CDR2 LQKENI come from the germline V gene. The CDR3 has 14 amino acids. Unmatched junction bases numbered 4, after V lost 2 bases and J lost 3 bases. The CDR3 bases are TGTGCCAGCTCACCAGGACTAGGGAACTACGAGCAGTACTTC. It yields the protein CASSPGLGNYEQYF. Complete variable domain (other parts from reference TRBV18 and TRBJ2-7): NAGVMQNPRHLVRRRGQEARLRCSPMKGHSHVYWYRQLPEEGLKFMVYLQKENIIDESGMPKERFSAEFPKEGPSILRIQQVVRGDSAAYFCASSPGLGNYEQYFGPGTRLTVT.

This clone was seen only a few times. The chain recombines TRBV7-9 with TRBJ2-3; 16 bases line up with TRBD2. J was trimmed by 3 bases and V by 6 bases; bases with no gene match: 6. From germline, CDR1 is SEHNR and CDR2 FQNEAQ (reference sequence). This CDR3 has 17 amino acids. The CDR3 is CASSSGLAGGPTDTQYF. Here the CDR3 DNA reads TGTGCCAGCAGTTCGGGACTAGCGGGAGGGCCTACAGATACGCAGTATTTT.

The CDR3, as DNA: TGTGCCAGCAGCGGTACCTCGGGGGGCGCCTTTTCCTACGAGCAGTACTTC. It specifies CASSGTSGGAFSYEQYF. This rearrangement joins TRBV9 to TRBJ2-7; tentative D call: TRBD2 (7 bases). This CDR3 has 17 residues. The V and J ends lost 3 bases and 1 base respectively, with 20 bases between them. CDR1 and CDR2 (germline): SGDLS, YYNGEE.

The rearrangement joins TRBV7-9 to TRBJ2-2; D possibly corresponds to TRBD2 (5 bases). This CDR3 is 17 amino acids long. V lost 5 bases to trimming and J lost 5 bases, with 21 bases between them. Germline-derived CDR1 and CDR2 are SEHNR and FQNEAQ (reference sequence). The CDR3 region has the DNA TGTGCCAGCAGCCCCCATTGGAGCCACCGAGGGACCGGGGAGCTGTTTTTT. Residues: CASSPHWSHRGTGELFF.

There are a few counts of this clone. This chain uses TRBV10-3 with TRBJ1-1, with D possibly TRBD1 on 6 matching bases. The V end was cut by 3 bases, the J end by 4 bases, with 15 bases between. The CDR3 extends over 15 amino acids. Germline V gene lookup returns CDR1 ENHRY and CDR2 SYGVKD. CDR3 protein: CAISETGLGSTEAFF. In DNA, the CDR3 is TGTGCCATCAGTGAAACAGGGTTAGGATCCACTGAAGCTTTCTTT.